This TCR beta chain emerged from a study of CD8 T cells in ankylosing spondylitis. The CDR3 sequence is 14 residues long. Per the germline V gene, CDR1 is KGHDR and CDR2 is SFDVKD. Trimming at V came to 4 bases and at J to 12 bases, leaving 11 bases not matched to a gene. Notes on this clonotype: What it binds is unknown.

Each CDR3 protein is one row after TCRdb ran MiXCR on the 5' RACE reads. This table has 300,000 to 400,000 distinct CDR3 sequences, around 20% appearing once. General study points: Blood from ankylosing spondylitis patients appeared to carry a characteristic roughly eight-variant TCR beta motif.

Sequenced input: blood, either unsorted or a sorted T cell fraction (not recorded which). This receptor was identified in a male donor with ankylosing spondylitis. This rearrangement joins TRBV24-1 to TRBJ2-1, with TRBD2 identical over 7 bases. For the CDR3, the DNA is TGTGCCACCAGTGAGGGGGGGACGGGCCGAGGGCAGTTCTTC. Protein sequence: CATSEGGTGRGQFF.